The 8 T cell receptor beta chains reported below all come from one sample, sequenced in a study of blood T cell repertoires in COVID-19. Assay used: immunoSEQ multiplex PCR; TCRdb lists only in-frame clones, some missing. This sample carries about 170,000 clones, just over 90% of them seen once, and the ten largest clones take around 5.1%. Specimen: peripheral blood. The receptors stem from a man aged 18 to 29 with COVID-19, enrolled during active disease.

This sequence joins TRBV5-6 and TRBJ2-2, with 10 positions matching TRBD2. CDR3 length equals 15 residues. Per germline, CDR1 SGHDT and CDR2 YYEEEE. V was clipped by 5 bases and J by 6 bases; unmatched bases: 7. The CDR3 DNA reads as TGTGCCAGCAGATCTCTAGCGGGAGCGGCCGGGGAGCTGTTTTTT. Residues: CASRSLAGAAGELFF. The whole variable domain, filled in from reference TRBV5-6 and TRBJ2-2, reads DAGVTQSPTHLIKTRGQQVTLRCSPKSGHDTVSWYQQALGQGPQFIFQYYEEEERQRGNFPDRFSGHQFPNYSSELNVNALLLGDSALYLCASRSLAGAAGELFFGEGSRLTVL.

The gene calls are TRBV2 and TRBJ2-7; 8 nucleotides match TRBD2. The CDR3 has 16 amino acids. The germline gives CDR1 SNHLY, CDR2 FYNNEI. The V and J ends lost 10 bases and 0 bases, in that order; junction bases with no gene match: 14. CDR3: CATPRMVTSGSYEQYF. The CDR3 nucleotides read TGTGCCACCCCCCGCATGGTAACTAGCGGCTCCTACGAGCAGTACTTC.

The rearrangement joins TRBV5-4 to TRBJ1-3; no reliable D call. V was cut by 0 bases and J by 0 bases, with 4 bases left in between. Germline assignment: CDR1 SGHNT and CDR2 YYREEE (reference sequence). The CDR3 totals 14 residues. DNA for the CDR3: TGTGCCAGCAGCTTGGACGGCTCTGGAAACACCATATATTTT. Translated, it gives CASSLDGSGNTIYF. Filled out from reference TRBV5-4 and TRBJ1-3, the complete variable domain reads ETGVTQSPTHLIKTRGQQVTLRCSSQSGHNTVSWYQQALGQGPQFIFQYYREEENGRGNFPPRFSGLQFPNYSSELNVNALELDDSALYLCASSLDGSGNTIYFGEGSWLTVV.

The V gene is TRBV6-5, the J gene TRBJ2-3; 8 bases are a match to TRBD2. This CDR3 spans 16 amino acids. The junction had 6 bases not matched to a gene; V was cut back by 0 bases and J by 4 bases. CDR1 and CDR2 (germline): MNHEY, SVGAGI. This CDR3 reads CASSYSTGGGADTQYF. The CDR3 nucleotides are TGTGCCAGCAGTTACTCTACGGGAGGGGGGGCAGATACGCAGTATTTT.

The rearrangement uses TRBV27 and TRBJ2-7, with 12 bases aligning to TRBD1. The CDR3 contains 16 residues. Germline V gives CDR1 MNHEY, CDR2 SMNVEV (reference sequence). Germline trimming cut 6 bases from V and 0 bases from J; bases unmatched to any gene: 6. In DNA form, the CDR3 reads TGTGCCAGCAGCCATGGGACAGGGGGCGCCTCCTACGAGCAGTACTTC. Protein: CASSHGTGGASYEQYF.

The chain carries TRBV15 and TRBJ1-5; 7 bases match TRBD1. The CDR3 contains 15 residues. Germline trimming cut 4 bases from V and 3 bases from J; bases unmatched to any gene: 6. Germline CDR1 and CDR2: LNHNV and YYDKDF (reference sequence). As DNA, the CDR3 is TGTGCCACCAGCATTTCACAGGGGATCAATCAGCCCCAGCATTTT. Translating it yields CATSISQGINQPQHF.

CDR3 loop: CAWSRDRGRQPQHF. CDR3 DNA: TGTGCCTGGTCCCGGGACAGGGGGCGGCAGCCCCAGCATTTT. The V call is TRBV30, the J call TRBJ1-5, with 12 bases fitting TRBD1. V shed 5 bases and J 7 bases; nucleotides not matched to a gene: 6. Germline lookup yields CDR1 GTSNPN and CDR2 SVGIG (reference sequence). This CDR3 has 14 amino acids.

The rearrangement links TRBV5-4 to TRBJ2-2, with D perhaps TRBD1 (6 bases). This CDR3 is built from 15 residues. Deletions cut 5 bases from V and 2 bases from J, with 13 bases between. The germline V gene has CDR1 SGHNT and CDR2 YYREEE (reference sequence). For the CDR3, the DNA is TGTGCCAGCAGGACAGGCCTGTTAAACACCGGGGAGCTGTTTTTT. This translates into CASRTGLLNTGELFF.